A selection of T cell receptor beta chains follows, all from one sample in a study of T cells in Graves' hyperthyroidism and ophthalmopathy. MiXCR was run by TCRdb on the multiplex PCR reads, yielding one entry per CDR3 protein. The sample has approximately 870,000 distinct CDR3 sequences; over 35% are singletons. Material: blood. The source is a man aged 18-30 years with Graves' hyperthyroidism. CDR3s include the opening cysteine and the closing phenylalanine or tryptophan. The D gene is left open where the match is weak. Size tells how often a clone was seen (once, few, many) or the class of an expanded clone, and some rows leave it out.

J gene	V gene	clone size	D gene	CDR3 protein	CDR3 DNA
TRBJ2-7	TRBV6-1	-	TRBD2	CAISEASGGSYEQYF	TGTGCCATCAGTGAAGCTTCGGGGGGCTCCTACGAGCAGTACTTC
TRBJ1-1	TRBV29-1	-	-	CSVASGRATEAFF	TGCAGCGTTGCTAGCGGGAGGGCCACTGAAGCTTTCTTT
TRBJ2-7	TRBV7-9	many	TRBD1	CASSSTGEDGNEQYF	TGTGCCAGCAGCTCGACAGGGGAGGACGGGAACGAGCAGTACTTC
TRBJ2-5	TRBV7-2	-	-	CASSQDPSGWGTQYF	TGTGCCAGCAGCCAAGATCCCAGCGGTTGGGGGACCCAGTACTTC
TRBJ1-1	TRBV5-1	-	-	CASSLATGIRPGNTEAFF	TGCGCCAGCAGCTTGGCCACAGGGATTAGACCTGGGAACACTGAAGCTTTCTTT
TRBJ1-5	TRBV5-1	few	-	CASSLGRGNSNQPQHF	TGTGCCAGCAGCTTAGGCCGAGGCAATAGCAATCAGCCCCAGCATTTT
TRBJ1-3	TRBV20-1	-	-	CSARDTGRNTIYF	TGCAGTGCTAGAGATACAGGGAGGAACACCATATATTTT
TRBJ1-3	TRBV19	many	-	CASSGTTGNTIYF	TGTGCCAGTAGCGGGACAACTGGAAACACCATATATTTT
TRBJ1-1	TRBV5-6	few	-	CASSLRHRQVNTEAFF	TGTGCCAGCAGCTTGCGGCACCGACAGGTGAACACTGAAGCTTTCTTT
TRBJ2-7	TRBV20-1	-	TRBD2	CSAMSGRASYEQYF	TGCAGTGCCATGAGCGGGAGGGCTTCCTACGAGCAGTACTTC
TRBJ2-7	TRBV2	many	TRBD1	CASSSGTVPYEQYF	TGTGCCAGCAGTTCCGGGACAGTCCCCTACGAGCAGTACTTC
TRBJ1-2	TRBV12-5	few	TRBD1	CASGQGGDYGYTF	TGTGCTAGTGGGCAGGGGGGCGACTATGGCTACACCTTC
TRBJ1-1	TRBV9	-	-	CASSATGKTEAFF	TGTGCCAGCAGCGCGACCGGGAAGACTGAAGCTTTCTTT
TRBJ2-7	TRBV29-1	-	TRBD1	CSRSGQIRGEQYF	TGCAGCAGATCGGGACAGATTAGGGGCGAGCAGTACTTC
TRBJ1-1	TRBV7-2	-	TRBD1	CASSSVGTGATEAFF	TGTGCCAGCAGCTCAGTCGGGACAGGGGCCACTGAAGCTTTCTTT
TRBJ2-7	TRBV10-2	-	TRBD2	CASISGRVQQYF	TGCGCCAGCATTAGCGGGAGGGTTCAGCAGTACTTC
TRBJ1-5	TRBV20-1	-	-	CSAQQGPNQPQHF	TGCAGTGCCCAACAGGGCCCTAATCAGCCCCAGCATTTT
TRBJ2-7	TRBV9	-	-	CASSVDPESEQYF	TGTGCCAGCAGCGTAGACCCGGAGAGTGAGCAGTACTTC
TRBJ1-5	TRBV10-3	many	-	CAISEEGDYSNQPQHF	TGTGCCATCAGTGAAGAGGGGGATTATAGCAATCAGCCCCAGCATTTT
TRBJ1-1	TRBV12-3/TRBV12-4	few	-	CASSPVSPNTEAFF	TGTGCCAGCAGCCCCGTTAGTCCGAACACTGAAGCTTTCTTT
TRBJ2-5	TRBV20-1	many	-	CSPRKGETQYF	TGCAGTCCTCGCAAGGGGGAGACCCAGTACTTC
TRBJ1-3	TRBV25-1	many	-	CASSKIGNTIYF	TGTGCCAGCAGTAAAATTGGAAACACCATATATTTT
TRBJ1-2	TRBV29-1	-	-	CSVSEGMGGYTF	TGCAGCGTATCGGAGGGCATGGGAGGCTACACCTTC
TRBJ2-5	TRBV29-1	many	-	CSVAGAQETQYF	TGCAGCGTTGCGGGGGCACAAGAGACCCAGTACTTC
TRBJ2-2	TRBV29-1	few	-	CSVEDGAGGVAGELFF	TGCAGCGTTGAAGATGGGGCAGGTGGGGTTGCCGGGGAGCTGTTTTTT
TRBJ1-1	TRBV29-1	many	TRBD1	CSVAADRAETEAFF	TGCAGCGTCGCCGCCGACAGGGCCGAGACTGAAGCTTTCTTT
TRBJ2-2	TRBV7-9	-	TRBD2	CASSLAPSGPNTGELFF	TGTGCCAGCAGCTTAGCCCCTAGCGGCCCGAACACCGGGGAGCTGTTTTTT
TRBJ2-5	TRBV2	many	-	CASSAYNQETQYF	TGTGCCAGCAGTGCGTATAACCAAGAGACCCAGTACTTC
TRBJ2-7	TRBV13	few	-	CASSSLAVYEQYF	TGTGCCAGCAGTTCACTTGCTGTCTACGAGCAGTACTTC
TRBJ2-5	TRBV29-1	many	-	CSVEQGRQQGTQYF	TGCAGCGTTGAACAGGGGCGCCAACAGGGGACCCAGTACTTC
TRBJ2-7	TRBV14	-	TRBD2	CASSLGEGNLYEQYF	TGTGCCAGCTCACTCGGGGAGGGAAACCTCTACGAGCAGTACTTC
TRBJ1-1	TRBV10-1	few	-	CAPPSDPGNTEAFF	TGCGCCCCCCCCTCAGACCCGGGAAACACTGAAGCTTTCTTT
TRBJ2-2	TRBV2	many	TRBD1	CASRVGTADTGELFF	TGTGCCAGCAGGGTAGGGACAGCCGACACCGGGGAGCTGTTTTTT
TRBJ1-3	TRBV5-4	-	-	CASSWDGGSGNTIYF	TGTGCCAGCAGCTGGGACGGGGGCTCTGGAAACACCATATATTTT
TRBJ1-1	TRBV7-9	-	-	CASSQDQREAFF	TGTGCCAGCAGCCAAGATCAGCGTGAAGCTTTCTTT
TRBJ1-6	TRBV13	many	TRBD1	CASSTQQGWNSPLHF	TGTGCCAGCAGCACTCAACAGGGGTGGAATTCACCCCTCCACTTT
TRBJ1-1	TRBV15	many	-	CATSRGAGSSTEAFF	TGTGCCACCAGCAGAGGGGCCGGGAGTTCCACTGAAGCTTTCTTT
TRBJ1-1	TRBV7-3	-	TRBD1	CASSTGTGGDTEAFF	TGTGCCAGCAGCACCGGGACAGGGGGGGACACTGAAGCTTTCTTT